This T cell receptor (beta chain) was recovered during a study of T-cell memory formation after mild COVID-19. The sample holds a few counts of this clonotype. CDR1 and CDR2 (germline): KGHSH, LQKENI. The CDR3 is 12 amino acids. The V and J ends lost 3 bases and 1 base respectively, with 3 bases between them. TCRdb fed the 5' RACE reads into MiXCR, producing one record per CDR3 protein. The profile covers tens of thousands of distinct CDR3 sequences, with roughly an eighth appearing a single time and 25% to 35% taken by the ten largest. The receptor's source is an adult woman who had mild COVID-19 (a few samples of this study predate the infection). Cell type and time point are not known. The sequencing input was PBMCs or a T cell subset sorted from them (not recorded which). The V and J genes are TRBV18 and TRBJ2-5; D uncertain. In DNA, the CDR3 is TGTGCCAGCTCACCCCCCCAAGAGACCCAGTACTTC. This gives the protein CASSPPQETQYF.